These T cell receptor beta chains were read from a single sample in a study of T cell responses to AZD1222 COVID-19 vaccine. Using immunoSEQ multiplex PCR, the repertoire was profiled, and TCRdb retains in-frame clones only, with some absent. The table shows 90,000 to 120,000 clones, with around nine tenths occurring only once. Specimen: peripheral blood, collected on day 0 of AZD1222 vaccination. These TCRs come from an adult in good health. Both conserved end residues are part of each CDR3. D genes are given only for firm matches. Rows may omit the clone size; those that give it use once, few, many or a size class.

D gene	V gene	clone size	J gene	CDR3 DNA	CDR3 protein
TRBD1	TRBV19	NA	TRBJ2-1	TGTGCCAGTAGACCGCACAGGGGCAATGAGCAGTTCTTC	CASRPHRGNEQFF
NA	TRBV11-2	NA	TRBJ2-2	TGTGCCGGGGCCCCAGACACCGGGGAGCTGTTTTTT	CAGAPDTGELFF
TRBD1	TRBV4-3	few	TRBJ2-7	TGCGCCAGCAGCCTTGAGGGACAGGGGGCCTACGAGCAGTACTTC	CASSLEGQGAYEQYF
NA	TRBV6-2/TRBV6-3	NA	TRBJ1-5	TGTGCCAGCAGTGGGCAGATTAGTCAGCCCCAGCATTTT	CASSGQISQPQHF
NA	TRBV9	NA	TRBJ2-7	TGTGCCAGCAGCGTAGATGCAGAAACCTACGAGCAGTACTTC	CASSVDAETYEQYF
NA	TRBV6-6	NA	TRBJ1-1	TGTGCCAGCAGTTACGGCCGGGGGTTTATGAACACTGAAGCTTTCTTT	CASSYGRGFMNTEAFF
NA	TRBV10-3	NA	TRBJ2-7	TGTGCCATCCTAAGGGAACCCCACGAGCAGTACTTC	CAILREPHEQYF
TRBD1	TRBV7-8	NA	TRBJ1-1	TGTGCCAGCAGCTTAGCCCCAGGGGGAGGGACTGAAGCTTTCTTT	CASSLAPGGGTEAFF
TRBD1	TRBV9	NA	TRBJ1-2	TGTGCCAGCAGCGTCGGGACAGGACAACTCTATGGCTACACCTTC	CASSVGTGQLYGYTF
NA	TRBV11-2	NA	TRBJ1-2	TGTGCCAGCAGCTTAGCAACGGCAAACCCCTATGGCTGCACCTTC	CASSLATANPYGCTF
NA	TRBV20-1	NA	TRBJ1-2	TGCAGTGCCTCGGCAGGGGATGGCTACACCTTC	CSASAGDGYTF
NA	TRBV3-1/TRBV3-2	NA	TRBJ2-7	TGTGCCAGCAGCAACGTAGGCGAGCAGTACTTC	CASSNVGEQYF
NA	TRBV5-4	NA	TRBJ2-4	TGTGCCAGCTCAGGGGCGTCCAGCATTCAGTACTTC	CASSGASSIQYF
TRBD1	TRBV19	NA	TRBJ1-5	TGTGCCAGTAGTATTAGAGGGGGCCCTCAGCCCCAGCATTTT	CASSIRGGPQPQHF
TRBD2	TRBV7-2	NA	TRBJ2-5	TGTGCCAGCAGCCCTTCCTTTAGCGGGGGCGAAGAGACCCAGTACTTC	CASSPSFSGGEETQYF
TRBD2	TRBV7-9	few	TRBJ2-7	TGTGCCAGCAGCTTAGCCGGGACTAGCGGCTACGAGCAGTACTTC	CASSLAGTSGYEQYF
NA	TRBV7-8	NA	TRBJ1-2	TGTGCCAGCAGCTTAAGCCGGGATTCCTATGGCTACACCTTC	CASSLSRDSYGYTF
NA	TRBV9	NA	TRBJ2-1	TGTGCCAGCAGCGTAGCTACCCAGAGCTCCTACAATGAGCAGTTCTTC	CASSVATQSSYNEQFF
TRBD1	TRBV19	NA	TRBJ1-6	TGTGCCAGTAGTGACCGGGACAGGACGGGTTCACCCCTCCACTTT	CASSDRDRTGSPLHF
NA	TRBV5-3	NA	TRBJ1-2	TGTGCCAGAAGCTGGCGCTATGGCTACACCTTC	CARSWRYGYTF
NA	TRBV7-2	NA	TRBJ2-1	TGTGCCAGCAGCTTATATGGGGGGGGCCACCGGGCCTACAATGAGCAGTTCTTC	CASSLYGGGHRAYNEQFF
TRBD2	TRBV4-3	NA	TRBJ2-1	TGCGCCAGCAGCCAAAACCTAGCGGGGGGATACAATGAGCAGTTCTTC	CASSQNLAGGYNEQFF
NA	TRBV21-1	NA	TRBJ2-5	TGTGCCAGCAGCCGCGGGGAGACTCTCGAGACCCAGTACTTC	CASSRGETLETQYF
NA	TRBV7-6	once	TRBJ1-1	TGTGCCAGCAGCTTATATGAGAGCTTGAACACTGAAGCTTTCTTT	CASSLYESLNTEAFF
NA	TRBV25-1	NA	TRBJ2-5	TGTGCCAGCAGTGAATGGTACGGCCAAGAGACCCAGTACTTC	CASSEWYGQETQYF
NA	TRBV10-1	NA	TRBJ1-3	TGCGCCAGCAGTGAATCGGGGACTGGAAACACCATATATTTT	CASSESGTGNTIYF
TRBD1	TRBV2	NA	TRBJ1-5	TGTGCCAGCAGTGAGACTCAGGGCAGGGGGTCGGGACAGCCCCAGCATTTT	CASSETQGRGSGQPQHF
NA	TRBV15	NA	TRBJ2-3	TGTGCCACCAGCAGGGACTACCTCACAGATACGCAGTATTTT	CATSRDYLTDTQYF
NA	TRBV4-1	NA	TRBJ1-3	TGCGCCAGCAGCCAAGATTTAGGGAACTCTGGAAACACCATATATTTT	CASSQDLGNSGNTIYF
NA	TRBV7-2	NA	TRBJ2-7	TGTGCCAGCAGCTTAGCCAGAGGCTACGAGCAGTACTTC	CASSLARGYEQYF
NA	TRBV30	NA	TRBJ1-2	TGTGCCTGGAGTGCAGAACAGAGAGGCTATGGCTACACCTTC	CAWSAEQRGYGYTF
TRBD2	TRBV3-1/TRBV3-2	NA	TRBJ2-7	TGTGCCAGCAGCCCGGGACTAGCGGGGGCTCGTGAGCAGTACTTC	CASSPGLAGAREQYF
TRBD1	TRBV27	NA	TRBJ2-7	TGTGCCAGCAGTTTCGGCGGGACAGGGTACGAGCAGTACTTC	CASSFGGTGYEQYF
NA	TRBV30	once	TRBJ1-6	TGTGCCTGGAGTTCGGGACGGACTAATTCACCCCTCCACTTT	CAWSSGRTNSPLHF
TRBD1	TRBV7-9	once	TRBJ2-1	TGTGCCAGCAGCTTAGTTGCGACAGGGGGGTCCTACAATGAGCAGTTCTTC	CASSLVATGGSYNEQFF
NA	TRBV7-2	NA	TRBJ2-3	TGTGCCAGCAGCTCTCAGACAGGACGAAGCACAGATACGCAGTATTTT	CASSSQTGRSTDTQYF
TRBD1	TRBV10-3	NA	TRBJ1-3	TGTGCCATCCAACCGGGTTCCGGGACAGGCGGTGAAAGCTCTGGAAACACCATATATTTT	CAIQPGSGTGGESSGNTIYF
TRBD2	TRBV3-1/TRBV3-2	NA	TRBJ2-6	TGTGCCAGCAGCGATACGGGGGGGACGGCCTCTGGGGCCAACGTCCTGACTTTC	CASSDTGGTASGANVLTF
NA	TRBV14	NA	TRBJ2-1	TGTGCCAGCAGCCCGCTTTGGGTAGGAGGAGATGAGCAGTTCTTC	CASSPLWVGGDEQFF
TRBD1	TRBV4-2	NA	TRBJ1-6	TGTGCCAGCAGCCCCCGGGCCCAGGGGGGCGCCAGTGATTCACCCCTCCACTTT	CASSPRAQGGASDSPLHF
NA	TRBV7-9	NA	TRBJ1-4	TGTGCCAGCAGCGATGGAAGGGTTAATGAAAAACTGTTTTTT	CASSDGRVNEKLFF
NA	TRBV6-5	NA	TRBJ1-5	TGTGCCAGCAGTTACAAAGGGGGGAATCAGCCCCAGCATTTT	CASSYKGGNQPQHF
NA	TRBV7-9	NA	TRBJ1-1	TGTGCCAGCAGCCTCGAAAACACTGAAGCTTTCTTT	CASSLENTEAFF
TRBD1	TRBV29-1	NA	TRBJ2-7	TGCAGCGTTGAGCTACGCCGAGACAGGGTCTACGAGCAGTACTTC	CSVELRRDRVYEQYF
NA	TRBV27	NA	TRBJ2-1	TGTGCCAGAGGGGAGACGATAGGAAATGAGCAGTTCTTC	CARGETIGNEQFF
TRBD2	TRBV3-1/TRBV3-2	NA	TRBJ2-3	TGTGCCAGCAGCCAAGATCGGACTAGCGGGGGGGCCTTAGACACAGATACGCAGTATTTT	CASSQDRTSGGALDTDTQYF
TRBD2	TRBV11-2	NA	TRBJ2-1	TGTGCCAGCACCTCCCTAGCGGGGGGGCGTGAGCAGTTCTTC	CASTSLAGGREQFF
NA	TRBV7-7	NA	TRBJ2-2	TGTGCCAGCAGCCCAGACAGAGGCACCGGGGAGCTGTTTTTT	CASSPDRGTGELFF